The table lists the clone carrying this T cell receptor beta chain with a few counts. As yet, its antigen is unknown. This specimen belongs to a study of identical twins. Study results and caveats: Out-of-frame beta sequences exhibited a weaker degree of excess twin sharing. Invariant MAIT and iNKT cells could partly confound zero-insertion analyses. Conclusions came from cross-sectional statistical analysis, not from following the same donors.

TCRdb processed the 5' RACE reads anew with MiXCR; each CDR3 protein has one entry. The table includes nearly 900,000 distinct CDR3 sequences, about 12% detected once. Deletions cut 0 bases from V and 4 bases from J, with 11 bases between. The CDR3 is made up of 15 amino acids. Per the germline V gene, CDR1 is MGHRA and CDR2 is YSYEKL. All donors comprised healthy Caucasians. The same sample was also used in a study of yellow fever vaccine responses in identical twins.

The TCR originated in a woman under 30 in good health. This chain links TRBV4-1 with TRBJ2-3; D is possibly TRBD2 (6 bases). The sample consisted of PBMCs. The CDR3 DNA follows: TGCGCCAGCAGCCAAGAGAGGAGGGGTCCAGATACGCAGTATTTT. Residues: CASSQERRGPDTQYF.